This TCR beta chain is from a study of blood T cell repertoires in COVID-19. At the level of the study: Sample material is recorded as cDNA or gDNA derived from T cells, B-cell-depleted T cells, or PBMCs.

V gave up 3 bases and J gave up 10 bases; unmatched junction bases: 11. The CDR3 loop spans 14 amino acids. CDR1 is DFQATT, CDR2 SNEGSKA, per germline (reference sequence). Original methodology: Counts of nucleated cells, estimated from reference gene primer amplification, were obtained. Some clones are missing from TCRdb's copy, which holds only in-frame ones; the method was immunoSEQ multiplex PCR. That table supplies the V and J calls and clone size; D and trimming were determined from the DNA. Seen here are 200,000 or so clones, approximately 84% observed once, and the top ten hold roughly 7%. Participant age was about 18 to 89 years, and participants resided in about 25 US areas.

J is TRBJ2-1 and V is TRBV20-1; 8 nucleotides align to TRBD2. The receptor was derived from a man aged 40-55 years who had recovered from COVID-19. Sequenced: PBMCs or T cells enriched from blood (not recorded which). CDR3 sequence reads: CSASLAGGRDEQFF. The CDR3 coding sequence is TGCAGTGCTAGTTTGGCGGGGGGTCGCGACGAGCAGTTCTTC.